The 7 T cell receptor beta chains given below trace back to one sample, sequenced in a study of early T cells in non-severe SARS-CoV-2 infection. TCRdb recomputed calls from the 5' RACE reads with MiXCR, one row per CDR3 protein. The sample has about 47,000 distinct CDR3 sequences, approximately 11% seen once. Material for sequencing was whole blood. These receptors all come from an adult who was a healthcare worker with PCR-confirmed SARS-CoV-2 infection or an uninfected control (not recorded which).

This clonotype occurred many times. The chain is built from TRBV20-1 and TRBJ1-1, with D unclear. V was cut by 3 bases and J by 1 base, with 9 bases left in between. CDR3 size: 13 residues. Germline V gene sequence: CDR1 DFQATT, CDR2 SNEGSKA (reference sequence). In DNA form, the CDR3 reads TGCAGTGCTAGGTTGACGGAGAACACTGAAGCTTTCTTT. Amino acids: CSARLTENTEAFF.

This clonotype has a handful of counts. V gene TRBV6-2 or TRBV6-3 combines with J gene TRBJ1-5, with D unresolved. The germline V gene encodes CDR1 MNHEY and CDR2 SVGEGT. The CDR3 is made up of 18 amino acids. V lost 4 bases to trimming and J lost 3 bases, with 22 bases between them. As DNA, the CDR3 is TGTGCCAGCAGTTCGCTCCTTGCAGCCAACCTTAACAATCAGCCCCAGCATTTT. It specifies CASSSLLAANLNNQPQHF.

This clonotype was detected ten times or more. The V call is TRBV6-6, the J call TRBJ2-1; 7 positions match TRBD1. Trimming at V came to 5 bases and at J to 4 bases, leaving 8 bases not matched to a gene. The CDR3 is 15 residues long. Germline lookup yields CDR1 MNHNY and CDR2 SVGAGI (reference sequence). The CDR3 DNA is TGTGCCAGCAGTCCTTGGGACAGCGAATACAATGAGCAGTTCTTC. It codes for CASSPWDSEYNEQFF.

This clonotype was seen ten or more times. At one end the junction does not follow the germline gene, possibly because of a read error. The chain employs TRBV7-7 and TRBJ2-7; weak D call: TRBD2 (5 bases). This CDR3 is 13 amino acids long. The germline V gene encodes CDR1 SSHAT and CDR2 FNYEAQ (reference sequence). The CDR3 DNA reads TGTGCTAGCAGCCCACACACGGGGTACGAGCAGTACTTC. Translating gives CASSPHTGYEQYF.

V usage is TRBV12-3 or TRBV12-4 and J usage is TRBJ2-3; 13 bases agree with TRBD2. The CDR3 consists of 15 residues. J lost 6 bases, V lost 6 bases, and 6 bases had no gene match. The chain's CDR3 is CASSRGLAGEDTQYF. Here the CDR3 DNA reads TGTGCCAGCAGCCGCGGACTAGCGGGAGAGGATACGCAGTATTTT.

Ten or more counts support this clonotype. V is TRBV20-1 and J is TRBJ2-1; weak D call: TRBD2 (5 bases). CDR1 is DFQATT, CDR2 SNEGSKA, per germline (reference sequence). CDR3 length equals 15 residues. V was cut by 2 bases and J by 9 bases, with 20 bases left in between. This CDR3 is CSARPPWRVAVEQFF. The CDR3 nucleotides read TGCAGTGCTAGACCCCCTTGGCGGGTGGCTGTTGAGCAGTTCTTC.

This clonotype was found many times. CDR3 bases: TGTGCCAGCAGCTTAGGTTCCCCAGCGGGGATCTACAATGAGCAGTTCTTC. Protein: CASSLGSPAGIYNEQFF. The chain combines TRBV7-2 with TRBJ2-1, with 7 bases matching TRBD2. Losses at the gene ends were 1 base for V and 3 bases for J; bases not matched to a gene: 9. The CDR3 extends over 17 amino acids. From germline, CDR1 is SGHTA and CDR2 FQGNSA.